These 13 T cell receptor beta chains came from one sample sequenced in a study of identical twins (dated by TCRdb to 2016 to 2017). Preparation of the library involved 5' RACE. TCRdb records Illumina HiSeq 2000 as the sequencer. TCRdb cleaned the public reads at Q25 with fastp, built clones with MiXCR and kept in-frame beta chains. Each entry is one CDR3 protein sequence, shown with its most common DNA and genes. A total of about 900,000 distinct CDR3 sequences appear in this sample, around 12% of them only once. Together, the top ten hold about 1.5% of the sample. This same sample was also taken into another study, of yellow fever vaccine responses in identical twins.

Sample: PBMCs. The receptors here all came from a woman between 18 and 30 years old in good health.

This clonotype was found a few times. This rearrangement joins TRBV7-9 to TRBJ2-7; tentatively, D is TRBD1 (6 bases). The V and J ends lost 5 bases and 1 base respectively, with 15 bases between them. The germline V gene encodes CDR1 SEHNR and CDR2 FQNEAQ (reference sequence). This CDR3 spans 15 amino acids. The CDR3 region is CASSRNRVGSYEQYF. As DNA, the CDR3 is TGTGCCAGCAGCCGTAACAGGGTAGGGTCCTACGAGCAGTACTTC. Together with reference TRBV7-9 and TRBJ2-7, the CDR3 gives the full variable domain: DTGVSQNPRHKITKRGQNVTFRCDPISEHNRLYWYRQTLGQGPEFLTYFQNEAQLEKSRLLSDRFSAERPKGSFSTLEIQRTEQGDSAMYLCASSRNRVGSYEQYFGPGTRLTVT.

This clonotype appeared many times. This chain connects TRBV6-1 to TRBJ2-7; 8 bases fit TRBD2. The CDR3 has 12 amino acids. Unmatched junction bases numbered 5, after V lost 10 bases and J lost 3 bases. Germline CDR1 reads MNHNS; CDR2 reads SASEGT. This CDR3 is CATGRAGYEQYF. The CDR3 DNA reads TGTGCCACCGGGAGGGCGGGCTACGAGCAGTACTTC.

In its sample, this clonotype was seen many times. This chain uses TRBV29-1 with TRBJ2-1, with TRBD2 matching over 9 bases. The CDR3 is 16 residues long. With 0 bases clipped from V and 3 bases from J, the junction kept 6 bases outside the gene matches. CDR1 and CDR2 (germline): SQVTM, ANQGSEA. CDR3 region: CSVEDFLAGNYNEQFF. As DNA, the CDR3 is TGCAGCGTTGAAGATTTTCTAGCGGGGAACTACAATGAGCAGTTCTTC.

The chain carries TRBV6-1 and TRBJ2-3, with 10 bases aligning to TRBD2. This CDR3 contains 16 residues. J was trimmed by 2 bases and V by 6 bases; bases with no gene match: 8. CDR1 MNHNS and CDR2 SASEGT come from the germline V gene. The CDR3 DNA is TGTGCCAGCAGGCAACTGACTAGCGGGCTCACAGATACGCAGTATTTT. Its protein is CASRQLTSGLTDTQYF.

V usage is TRBV6-1 and J usage is TRBJ2-1; D is possibly TRBD2 (6 bases). The V gene lost 6 bases and the J gene lost 7 bases, with 19 bases spanning the gap. Germline V CDR1 and CDR2: MNHNS, SASEGT. This CDR3 has 15 residues. The CDR3 nucleotides are TGTGCCAGCAGATCACAAGGGGTACGGGGGAATGAGCAGTTCTTC. The encoded protein is CASRSQGVRGNEQFF.

This clonotype was picked up many times. J is TRBJ2-5 and V is TRBV25-1; a possible D gene is TRBD2 (5 bases). Germline assignment: CDR1 MGHDK and CDR2 SYGVNS. The CDR3 has 12 residues. V lost 6 bases and J 2 bases, leaving 7 bases between the germline ends. This chain's CDR3 is CASRDFQETQYF. Written as DNA, the CDR3 is TGTGCCAGCAGGGACTTTCAAGAGACCCAGTACTTC.

This clonotype was recorded a few times. The chain carries TRBV7-9 and TRBJ2-2, with 8 bases that match TRBD2. From germline, CDR1 is SEHNR and CDR2 FQNEAQ (reference sequence). The junction had 5 bases not matched to a gene; V was cut back by 5 bases and J by 6 bases. The CDR3 extends over 14 amino acids. Here the CDR3 DNA reads TGTGCCAGCAGCGCCCGGGGGGGCTCCGGGGAGCTGTTTTTT. Translated, it gives CASSARGGSGELFF.

This chain connects TRBV15 to TRBJ2-2, with 8 bases that match TRBD1. In germline, CDR1 is LNHNV, CDR2 YYDKDF (reference sequence). V was pared by 3 bases and J by 7 bases, with 10 bases of the junction left unmatched. The CDR3 covers 16 residues. CDR3 in DNA: TGTGCCACCAGCAGGTCATGGACAGGGTGGATCGGGGAGCTGTTTTTT. It is translated as CATSRSWTGWIGELFF.

This clonotype came up many times. The V call is TRBV5-1, the J call TRBJ2-5; tentative D call: TRBD1 (5 bases). The CDR3 contains 15 residues. Trimming removed 0 bases at V and 3 bases at J, with 12 bases between. Germline CDR1 is SGHRS and CDR2 is YFSETQ. CDR3 sequence: CASSLEGPEKETQYF. CDR3 DNA: TGCGCCAGCAGCTTGGAGGGGCCGGAAAAAGAGACCCAGTACTTC.

Many counts were recorded for this clonotype. The chain couples TRBV12-5 to TRBJ2-5; perhaps TRBD1 as D (5 bases). V was shortened by 1 base and J by 2 bases, with 20 bases between the two germline ends. This CDR3 is built from 18 residues. CDR1 is LGHNT, CDR2 FRNRAP, per germline. In DNA, the CDR3 is TGTGCTAGTGGTTTGGACCCAAAATCTGGGGCGAATCAAGAGACCCAGTACTTC. Translation: CASGLDPKSGANQETQYF.

This clonotype was detected many times. CDR3 coding DNA: TGCGCCAGCAGCTTTGGAGGGACTTCGGTCTCTGGAAACACCATATATTTT. Encoded protein: CASSFGGTSVSGNTIYF. The chain links TRBV5-1 to TRBJ1-3; possibly TRBD1 for D (5 bases). V lost 2 bases and J 0 bases, leaving 15 bases between the germline ends. Germline CDR1 SGHRS, CDR2 YFSETQ. This CDR3 comprises 17 residues.

This clonotype was picked up many times. The chain combines TRBV7-9 with TRBJ2-2, with TRBD1 matching over 9 bases. Germline-derived CDR1 and CDR2 are SEHNR and FQNEAQ (reference sequence). The junction had 8 bases not matched to a gene; V was cut back by 8 bases and J by 4 bases. The CDR3 consists of 15 residues. This chain's CDR3 is CASHDRGVGTGELFF. The CDR3 region has the DNA TGTGCCAGCCACGACAGGGGGGTCGGCACCGGGGAGCTGTTTTTT. Full variable domain (remainder filled in from reference TRBV7-9 and TRBJ2-2): DTGVSQNPRHKITKRGQNVTFRCDPISEHNRLYWYRQTLGQGPEFLTYFQNEAQLEKSRLLSDRFSAERPKGSFSTLEIQRTEQGDSAMYLCASHDRGVGTGELFFGEGSRLTVL.

This clonotype has only a few counts. The genes are TRBV5-1 and TRBJ2-7, with TRBD1 as a possible D gene (6 bases). The CDR3 extends over 13 amino acids. V gave up 1 base and J gave up 5 bases, with 10 bases separating them. CDR1 is SGHRS and CDR2 is YFSETQ in the germline V gene. The CDR3 DNA reads as TGCGCCAGCAGCTTGACAGGGTCGGACGAGCAGTACTTC. The encoded protein is CASSLTGSDEQYF.